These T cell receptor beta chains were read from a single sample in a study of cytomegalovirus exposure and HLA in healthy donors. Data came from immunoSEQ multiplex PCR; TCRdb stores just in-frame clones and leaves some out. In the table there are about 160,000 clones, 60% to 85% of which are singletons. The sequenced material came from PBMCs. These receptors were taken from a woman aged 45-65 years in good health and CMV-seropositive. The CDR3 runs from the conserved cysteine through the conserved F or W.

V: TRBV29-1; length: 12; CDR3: CSVANRTTEAFF
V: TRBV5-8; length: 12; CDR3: CASSTPSNEQFF
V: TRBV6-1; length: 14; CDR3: CASIFGTGACEQYF
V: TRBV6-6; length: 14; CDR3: CASSGLGTRYGYTF
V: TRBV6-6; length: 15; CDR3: CASSFVRGGNQPQHF
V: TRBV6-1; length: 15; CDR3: CASSGEQGFGYGYTF
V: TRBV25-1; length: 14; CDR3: CASSDLSSYNEQFF
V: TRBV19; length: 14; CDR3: CASRDRGLGDTIYF
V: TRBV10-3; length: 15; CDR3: CAISVRPEGTYEQYF
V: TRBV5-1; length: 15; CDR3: CASSFLTGVGETQYF
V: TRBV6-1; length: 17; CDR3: CASSASGTKSSYNEQFF
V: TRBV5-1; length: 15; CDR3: CASSFLTGPSYEQYF
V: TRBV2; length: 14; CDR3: CASRLPPYNSPLHF
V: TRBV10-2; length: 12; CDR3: CASSPSNQPQHF
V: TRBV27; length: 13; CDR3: CASRQQGALEQYF
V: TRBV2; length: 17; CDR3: CASSEALSLQGSYEQYF
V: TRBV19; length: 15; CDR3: CASSRADLGAGELFF
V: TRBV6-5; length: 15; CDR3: CASTGTSGGRYEQYF